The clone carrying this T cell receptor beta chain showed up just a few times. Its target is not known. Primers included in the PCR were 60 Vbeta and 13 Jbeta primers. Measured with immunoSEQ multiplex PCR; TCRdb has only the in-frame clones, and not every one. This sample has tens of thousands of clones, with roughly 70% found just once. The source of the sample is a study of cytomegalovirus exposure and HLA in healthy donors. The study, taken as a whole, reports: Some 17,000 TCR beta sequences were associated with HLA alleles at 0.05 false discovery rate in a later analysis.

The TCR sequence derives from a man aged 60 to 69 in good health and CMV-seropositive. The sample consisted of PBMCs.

The DNA for the CDR3 is TGTGCCATCAGTGGGGGGGGACGGTCTCCCCTAACCGAAAAACTGTTTTTT. It encodes CAISGGGRSPLTEKLFF. The chain joins TRBV10-3 to TRBJ1-4; TRBD1 is a possible D gene (5 bases). V lost 4 bases, J lost 8 bases, and 23 bases lay in between. There are 17 residues in the CDR3. CDR1 and CDR2 from the germline V gene are ENHRY and SYGVKD.